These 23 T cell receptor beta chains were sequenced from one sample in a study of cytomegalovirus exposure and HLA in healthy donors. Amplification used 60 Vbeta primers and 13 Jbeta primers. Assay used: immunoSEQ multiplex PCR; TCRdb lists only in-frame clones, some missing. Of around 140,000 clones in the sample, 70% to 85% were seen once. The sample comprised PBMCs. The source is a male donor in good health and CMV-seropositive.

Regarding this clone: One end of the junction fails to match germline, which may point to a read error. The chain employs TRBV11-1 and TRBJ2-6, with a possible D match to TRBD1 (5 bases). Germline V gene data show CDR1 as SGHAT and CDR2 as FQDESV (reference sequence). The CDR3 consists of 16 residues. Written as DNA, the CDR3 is TGTGCCAGCAGCTTAGGGCGTAGCTCTGGGGCCAACGGCCTGACTTTC. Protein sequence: CASSLGRSSGANGLTF.

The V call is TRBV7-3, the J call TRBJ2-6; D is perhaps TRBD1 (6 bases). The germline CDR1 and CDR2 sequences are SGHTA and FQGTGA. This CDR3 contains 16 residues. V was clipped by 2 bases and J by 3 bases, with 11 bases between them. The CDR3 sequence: CASSLPGADGANVLTF. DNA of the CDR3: TGTGCCAGCAGCTTACCAGGGGCAGATGGGGCCAACGTCCTGACTTTC. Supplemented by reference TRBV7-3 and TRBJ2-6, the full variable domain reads GAGVSQTPSNKVTEKGKYVELRCDPISGHTALYWYRQSLGQGPEFLIYFQGTGAADDSGLPNDRFFAVRPEGSVSTLKIQRTERGDSAVYLCASSLPGADGANVLTFGAGSRLTVL.

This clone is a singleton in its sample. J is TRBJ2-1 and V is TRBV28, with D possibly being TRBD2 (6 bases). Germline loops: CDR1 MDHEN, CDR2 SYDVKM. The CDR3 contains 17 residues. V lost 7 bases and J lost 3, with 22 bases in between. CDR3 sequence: CASISSFGGADYNEQFF. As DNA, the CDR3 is TGTGCCAGCATAAGTTCATTCGGAGGGGCTGACTACAATGAGCAGTTCTTC. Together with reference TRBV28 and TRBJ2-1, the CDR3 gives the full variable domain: DVKVTQSSRYLVKRTGEKVFLECVQDMDHENMFWYRQDPGLGLRLIYFSYDVKMKEKGDIPEGYSVSREKKERFSLILESASTNQTSMYLCASISSFGGADYNEQFFGPGTRLTVL.

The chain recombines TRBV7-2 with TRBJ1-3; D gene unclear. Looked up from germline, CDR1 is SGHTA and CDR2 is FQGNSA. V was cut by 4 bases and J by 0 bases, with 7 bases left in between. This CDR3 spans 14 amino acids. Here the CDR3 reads CASSSRSSGNTIYF. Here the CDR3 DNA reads TGTGCCAGCAGCTCAAGGAGCTCTGGAAACACCATATATTTT.

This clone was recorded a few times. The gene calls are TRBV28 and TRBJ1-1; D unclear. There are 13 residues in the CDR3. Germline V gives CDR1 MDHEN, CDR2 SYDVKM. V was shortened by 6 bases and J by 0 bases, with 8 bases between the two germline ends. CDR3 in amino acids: CASRITMNTEAFF. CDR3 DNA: TGTGCCAGCAGAATAACAATGAACACTGAAGCTTTCTTT.

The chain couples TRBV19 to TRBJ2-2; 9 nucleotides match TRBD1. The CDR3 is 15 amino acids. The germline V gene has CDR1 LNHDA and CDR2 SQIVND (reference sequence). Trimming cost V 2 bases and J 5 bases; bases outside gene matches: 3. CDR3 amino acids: CASSITGGKTGELFF. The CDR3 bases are TGTGCCAGTAGTATAACAGGGGGCAAAACCGGGGAGCTGTTTTTT.

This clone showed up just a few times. CDR3 nucleotides: TGTGCCACCAGCAGAGATCCAAGGACAGGGTTTTTTGGCTACACCTTC. This sequence encodes CATSRDPRTGFFGYTF. The genes are TRBV15 and TRBJ1-2; 8 positions agree with TRBD1. V dropped 0 bases and J dropped 7; count of bases not matched to a gene: 10. The germline V gene encodes CDR1 LNHNV and CDR2 YYDKDF (reference sequence). This CDR3 spans 16 amino acids.

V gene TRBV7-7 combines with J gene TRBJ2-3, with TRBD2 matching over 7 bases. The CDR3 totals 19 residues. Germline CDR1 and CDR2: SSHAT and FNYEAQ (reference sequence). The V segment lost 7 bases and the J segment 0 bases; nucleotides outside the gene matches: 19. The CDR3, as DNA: TGTGCCAGCATCCGAGGTGGGAGGGCCCGAAGTATTAGCACAGATACGCAGTATTTT. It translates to CASIRGGRARSISTDTQYF.

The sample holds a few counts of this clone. Here the CDR3 reads CASSYSDRANGYTF. For the CDR3, the DNA is TGTGCCAGCAGTTACTCGGACAGGGCAAATGGCTACACCTTC. The V and J genes are TRBV6-5 and TRBJ1-2; 8 bases map to TRBD1. Germline CDR1 MNHEY, CDR2 SVGAGI. The length of the CDR3 is 14 residues. J gave up 6 bases and V 0 bases, and 3 bases lay outside the gene matches.

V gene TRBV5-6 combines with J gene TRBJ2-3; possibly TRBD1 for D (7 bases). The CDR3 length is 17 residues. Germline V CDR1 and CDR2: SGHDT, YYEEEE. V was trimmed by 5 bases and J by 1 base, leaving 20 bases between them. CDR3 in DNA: TGTGCCAGCAGTTACGACAGGGACTCCAGAGGCACAGATACGCAGTATTTT. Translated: CASSYDRDSRGTDTQYF. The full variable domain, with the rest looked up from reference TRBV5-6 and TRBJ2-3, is DAGVTQSPTHLIKTRGQQVTLRCSPKSGHDTVSWYQQALGQGPQFIFQYYEEEERQRGNFPDRFSGHQFPNYSSELNVNALLLGDSALYLCASSYDRDSRGTDTQYFGPGTRLTVL.

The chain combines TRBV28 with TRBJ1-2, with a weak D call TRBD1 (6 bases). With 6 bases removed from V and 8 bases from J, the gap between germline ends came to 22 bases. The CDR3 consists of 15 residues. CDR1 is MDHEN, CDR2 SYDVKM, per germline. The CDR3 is CASSTWEQGVDGYTF. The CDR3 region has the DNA TGTGCCAGCAGCACCTGGGAACAGGGAGTTGACGGCTACACCTTC.

CDR3 DNA: TGTGCCAGCAGCTTTACTGGAAACACCATATATTTT. It yields the protein CASSFTGNTIYF. The genes are TRBV7-9 and TRBJ1-3, with D unclear. Trimming pared 3 bases from V and 2 bases from J, leaving 2 bases between. The CDR3 runs to 12 residues. Germline loops: CDR1 SEHNR, CDR2 FQNEAQ (reference sequence). Based on the CDR3 plus reference TRBV7-9 and TRBJ1-3, the full variable domain is DTGVSQNPRHKITKRGQNVTFRCDPISEHNRLYWYRQTLGQGPEFLTYFQNEAQLEKSRLLSDRFSAERPKGSFSTLEIQRTEQGDSAMYLCASSFTGNTIYFGEGSWLTVV.

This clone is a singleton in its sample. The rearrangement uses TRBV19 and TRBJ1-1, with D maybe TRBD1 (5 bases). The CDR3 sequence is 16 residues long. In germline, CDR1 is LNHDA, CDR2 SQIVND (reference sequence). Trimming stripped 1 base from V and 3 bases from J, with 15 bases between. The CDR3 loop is CASSIGEGREDTEAFF. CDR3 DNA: TGTGCCAGTAGTATAGGGGAGGGACGGGAGGACACTGAAGCTTTCTTT.

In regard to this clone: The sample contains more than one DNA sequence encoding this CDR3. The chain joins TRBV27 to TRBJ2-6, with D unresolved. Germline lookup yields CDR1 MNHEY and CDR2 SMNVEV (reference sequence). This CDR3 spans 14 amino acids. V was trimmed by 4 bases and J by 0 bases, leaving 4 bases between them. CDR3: CASSSGSGANVLTF. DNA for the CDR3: TGTGCCAGCAGTTCCGGCTCTGGGGCCAACGTCCTGACTTTC.

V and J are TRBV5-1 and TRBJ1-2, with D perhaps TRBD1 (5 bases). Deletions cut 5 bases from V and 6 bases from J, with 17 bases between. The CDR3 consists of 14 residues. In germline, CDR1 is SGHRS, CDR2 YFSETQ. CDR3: CASRGGGTGDGYTF. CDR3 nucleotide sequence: TGCGCCAGCAGGGGGGGAGGAACAGGTGATGGCTACACCTTC.

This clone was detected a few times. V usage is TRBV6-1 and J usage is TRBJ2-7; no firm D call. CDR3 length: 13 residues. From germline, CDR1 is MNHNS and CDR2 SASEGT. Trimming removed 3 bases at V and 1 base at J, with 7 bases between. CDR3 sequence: CASSDTESYEQYF. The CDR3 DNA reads TGTGCCAGCAGTGACACAGAATCCTACGAGCAGTACTTC.

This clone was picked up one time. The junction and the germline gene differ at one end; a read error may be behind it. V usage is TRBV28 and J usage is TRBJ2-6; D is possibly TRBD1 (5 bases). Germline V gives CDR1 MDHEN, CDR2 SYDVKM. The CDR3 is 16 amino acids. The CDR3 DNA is TGTGCCAGCAGTTTTTGGCAGACCTCTGGGGCCAACGGCCTGACTTTC. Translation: CASSFWQTSGANGLTF.

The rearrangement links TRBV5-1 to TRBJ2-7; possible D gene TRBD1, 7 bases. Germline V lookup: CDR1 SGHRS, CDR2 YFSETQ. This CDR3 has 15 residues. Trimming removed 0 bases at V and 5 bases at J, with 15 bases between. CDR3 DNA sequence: TGCGCCAGCAGCTTGGTAGGAGGGGGCATCGACGAGCAGTACTTC. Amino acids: CASSLVGGGIDEQYF.

In nucleotides, the CDR3 is TGTGCCAGTTTAAGGCAGGGTGTGGATGAGCAGTTCTTC. Translation: CASLRQGVDEQFF. This chain links TRBV19 with TRBJ2-1; TRBD1 might be the D (5 bases). This CDR3 comprises 13 residues. With 8 bases removed from V and 8 bases from J, the gap between germline ends came to 16 bases. Germline lookup yields CDR1 LNHDA and CDR2 SQIVND (reference sequence).

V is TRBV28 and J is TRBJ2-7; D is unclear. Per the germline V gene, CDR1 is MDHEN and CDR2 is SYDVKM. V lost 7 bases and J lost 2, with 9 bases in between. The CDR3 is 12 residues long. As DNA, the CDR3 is TGTGCCAGCACACGCGGCCCCTACGAGCAGTACTTC. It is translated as CASTRGPYEQYF.

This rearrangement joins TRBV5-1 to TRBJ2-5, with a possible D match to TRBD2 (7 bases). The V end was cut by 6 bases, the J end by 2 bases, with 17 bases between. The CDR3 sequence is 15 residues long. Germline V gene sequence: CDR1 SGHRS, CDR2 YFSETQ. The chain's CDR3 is CASTPGGGDQETQYF. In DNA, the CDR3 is TGCGCCAGCACCCCAGGAGGGGGGGATCAAGAGACCCAGTACTTC.

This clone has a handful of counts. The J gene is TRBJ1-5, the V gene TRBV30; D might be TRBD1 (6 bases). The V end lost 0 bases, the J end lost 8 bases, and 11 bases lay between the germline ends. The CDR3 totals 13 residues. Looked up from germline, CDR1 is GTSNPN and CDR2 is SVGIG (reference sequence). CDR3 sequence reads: CAWSVQGNKPQHF. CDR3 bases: TGTGCCTGGAGTGTACAGGGAAATAAGCCCCAGCATTTT.

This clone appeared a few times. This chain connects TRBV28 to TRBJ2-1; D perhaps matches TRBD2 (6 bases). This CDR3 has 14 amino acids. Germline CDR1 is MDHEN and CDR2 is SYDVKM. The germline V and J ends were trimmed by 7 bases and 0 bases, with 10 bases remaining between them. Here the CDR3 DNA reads TGTGCCAGCAAGGCTAGCGACTCCTACAATGAGCAGTTCTTC. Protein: CASKASDSYNEQFF.